This is a list of T cell receptor beta chains from one sample in a study of shared clonotypes between healthy human individuals. The repertoire was sequenced with immunoSEQ multiplex PCR; TCRdb's copy has only in-frame clones and lacks some. The sample has about 2 million clones, 85% to 95% seen once. Material: naive CD4+ T cells sorted from blood. The receptors originated from a man between 18 and 35 years old in good health. The CDR3 runs from the conserved cysteine through the conserved F or W. D genes are given only for firm matches. Size tells how often a clone was seen (once, few, many) or the class of an expanded clone, and some rows leave it out.

TRBD2,TRBV27,NA,TRBJ2-7,CASPFLAGGSHEQYF,TGTGCCAGCCCCTTCCTGGCGGGAGGTTCCCACGAGCAGTACTTC
NA,TRBV5-8,NA,TRBJ2-7,CASSPETYEQYF,TGTGCCAGCAGCCCGGAAACGTACGAGCAGTACTTC
TRBD1,TRBV27,NA,TRBJ2-1,CASSQQGTEQFF,TGTGCCAGCAGTCAACAGGGGACTGAGCAGTTCTTC
TRBD1,TRBV11-2,NA,TRBJ2-2,CASSLEYRGYGELFF,TGTGCCAGCAGCTTAGAGTACAGGGGTTATGGGGAGCTGTTTTTT
NA,TRBV7-2,NA,TRBJ1-3,CASRQPGAWSGNTIYF,TGTGCCAGCAGACAACCGGGAGCTTGGTCTGGAAACACCATATATTTT
TRBD1,TRBV28,NA,TRBJ2-7,CASSLYTGTGYSYEQYF,TGTGCCAGCAGTCTTTATACCGGGACAGGATACTCCTACGAGCAGTACTTC
NA,TRBV11-3,NA,TRBJ2-3,CASSLDRIDTQYF,TGTGCCAGCAGCTTAGATCGAATAGATACGCAGTATTTT
TRBD2,TRBV15,NA,TRBJ2-7,CATSSSASGGYEQYF,TGTGCCACCAGCAGTTCGGCTAGCGGGGGCTACGAGCAGTACTTC
NA,TRBV29-1,NA,TRBJ2-7,CSVEGTTYEQYF,TGCAGCGTTGAAGGGACAACCTACGAGCAGTACTTC
NA,TRBV27,NA,TRBJ1-2,CASSLSWDYGYTF,TGTGCCAGCAGTTTATCTTGGGACTATGGCTACACCTTC
NA,TRBV11-3,NA,TRBJ1-4,CASSLGVNEKLFF,TGTGCCAGCAGCTTAGGTGTTAATGAAAAACTGTTTTTT
TRBD2,TRBV30,NA,TRBJ2-3,CAWSVSRTSGRADTQYF,TGTGCCTGGAGTGTATCGCGGACTAGCGGGAGAGCAGATACGCAGTATTTT
TRBD1,TRBV19,once,TRBJ1-6,CASSIGQGRSYNSPLHF,TGTGCCAGTAGTATCGGACAGGGGAGGTCCTATAATTCACCCCTCCACTTT
TRBD2,TRBV7-2,NA,TRBJ2-1,CASRQISGPYNEQFF,TGTGCCAGCAGACAGATTAGCGGGCCATACAATGAGCAGTTCTTC
NA,TRBV4-1,NA,TRBJ2-7,CASSQDEPSYEQYF,TGCGCCAGCAGCCAAGATGAACCGAGCTACGAGCAGTACTTC
NA,TRBV10-1,NA,TRBJ1-6,CASQETGNSPLHF,TGCGCCAGCCAGGAAACGGGGAATTCACCCCTCCACTTT
NA,TRBV28,NA,TRBJ1-5,CASSLGFQPQHF,TGTGCCAGCAGTTTAGGTTTCCAGCCCCAGCATTTT
NA,TRBV6-5,NA,TRBJ2-7,CASSFRGQGTYEQYF,TGTGCCAGCAGTTTCCGGGGCCAGGGGACCTACGAGCAGTACTTC
TRBD1,TRBV30,NA,TRBJ1-2,CAWRETGGLPYGYTF,TGTGCCTGGAGAGAAACAGGGGGCCTGCCCTATGGCTACACCTTC
NA,TRBV30,NA,TRBJ2-5,CAWSTASQETQYF,TGTGCCTGGAGTACGGCTAGCCAAGAGACCCAGTACTTC
NA,TRBV10-1,NA,TRBJ2-5,CASSESRAMRTQYF,TGCGCCAGCAGTGAGTCGAGGGCGATGCGGACCCAGTACTTC
NA,TRBV28,NA,TRBJ2-1,CASSSPGHLYNEQFF,TGTGCCAGCAGTTCACCGGGACACCTATACAATGAGCAGTTCTTC
NA,TRBV7-9,NA,TRBJ1-4,CASSHGRGATNEKLFF,TGTGCCAGCAGCCATGGACGGGGTGCAACTAATGAAAAACTGTTTTTT
NA,TRBV2,NA,TRBJ2-3,CASSADWGEGMTQYF,TGTGCCAGCAGCGCAGACTGGGGGGAAGGTATGACGCAGTATTTT
TRBD1,TRBV7-2,NA,TRBJ2-7,CASSMDRGGIYEQYF,TGTGCCAGCAGCATGGACAGGGGCGGCATCTACGAGCAGTACTTC